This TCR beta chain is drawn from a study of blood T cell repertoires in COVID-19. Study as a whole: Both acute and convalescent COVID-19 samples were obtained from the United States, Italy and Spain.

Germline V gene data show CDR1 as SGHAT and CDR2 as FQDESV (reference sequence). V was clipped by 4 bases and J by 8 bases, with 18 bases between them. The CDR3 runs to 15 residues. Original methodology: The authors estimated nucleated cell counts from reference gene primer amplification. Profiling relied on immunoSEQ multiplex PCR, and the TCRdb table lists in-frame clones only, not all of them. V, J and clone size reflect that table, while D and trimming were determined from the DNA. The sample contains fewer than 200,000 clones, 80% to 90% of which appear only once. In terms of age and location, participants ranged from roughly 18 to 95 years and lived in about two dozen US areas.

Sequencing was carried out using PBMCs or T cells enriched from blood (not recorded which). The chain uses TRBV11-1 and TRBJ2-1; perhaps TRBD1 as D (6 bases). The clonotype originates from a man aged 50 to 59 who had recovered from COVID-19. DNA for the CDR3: TGTGCCAGCAGCTCTCGACAGGATAGTGGGTATGAGCAGTTCTTC. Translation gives CASSSRQDSGYEQFF.